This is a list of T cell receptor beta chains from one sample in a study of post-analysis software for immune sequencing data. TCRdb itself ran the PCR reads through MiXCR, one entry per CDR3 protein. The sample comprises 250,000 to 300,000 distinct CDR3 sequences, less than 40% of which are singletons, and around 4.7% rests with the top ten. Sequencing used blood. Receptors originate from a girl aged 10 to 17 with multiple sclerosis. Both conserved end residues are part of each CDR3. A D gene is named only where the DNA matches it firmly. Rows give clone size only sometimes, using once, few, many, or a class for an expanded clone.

CDR3aa: CAISERTTSYNEQFF; CDR3nt: TGTGCCATCAGTGAGAGGACTACATCCTACAATGAGCAGTTCTTC; j_gene: TRBJ2-1; abundance: NA; d_gene: NA; v_gene: TRBV10-3
CDR3aa: CASSQDPTLRGYGYTF; CDR3nt: TGTGCCAGCAGCCAAGATCCCACCCTCCGGGGCTATGGCTACACCTTC; j_gene: TRBJ1-2; abundance: many; d_gene: NA; v_gene: TRBV3-1
CDR3aa: CASSEGREEQYF; CDR3nt: TGCGCCAGCAGCGAAGGACGGGAGGAGCAGTACTTC; j_gene: TRBJ2-7; abundance: NA; d_gene: NA; v_gene: TRBV5-1
CDR3aa: CATSGTFKRGNTGELFF; CDR3nt: TGTGCCACCAGCGGAACGTTCAAACGGGGGAACACCGGGGAGCTGTTTTTT; j_gene: TRBJ2-2; abundance: NA; d_gene: NA; v_gene: TRBV15
CDR3aa: CASSLRNLSADAQYF; CDR3nt: TGTGCCAGCAGTTTGAGAAATCTGAGCGCAGATGCGCAGTATTTT; j_gene: TRBJ2-3; abundance: NA; d_gene: NA; v_gene: TRBV12-3/TRBV12-4
CDR3aa: CASSPAGAEQYF; CDR3nt: TGTGCCAGCAGCCCTGCGGGGGCCGAGCAGTACTTC; j_gene: TRBJ2-7; abundance: NA; d_gene: NA; v_gene: TRBV7-6
CDR3aa: CASRRGAGDYGYTF; CDR3nt: TGTGCCAGCAGGAGGGGGGCAGGAGACTATGGTTACACCTTC; j_gene: TRBJ1-2; abundance: NA; d_gene: NA; v_gene: TRBV12-3/TRBV12-4
CDR3aa: CASSSSSADSEGSYNEQFF; CDR3nt: TGTGCCAGCAGCTCGTCTAGCGCCGATTCCGAAGGGTCCTACAATGAGCAGTTCTTC; j_gene: TRBJ2-1; abundance: few; d_gene: NA; v_gene: TRBV7-9
CDR3aa: CASSLIGVTSSTDTQYF; CDR3nt: TGCGCCAGCAGCTTGATCGGGGTCACATCGAGCACAGATACGCAGTATTTT; j_gene: TRBJ2-3; abundance: many; d_gene: NA; v_gene: TRBV5-1
CDR3aa: CASSSVTGIYGYTF; CDR3nt: TGTGCCAGCAGCTCCGTGACAGGGATCTATGGCTACACCTTC; j_gene: TRBJ1-2; abundance: many; d_gene: TRBD1; v_gene: TRBV12-3/TRBV12-4
CDR3aa: CASTDRVNTEAFF; CDR3nt: TGTGCCAGCACGGACAGGGTGAACACTGAAGCTTTCTTT; j_gene: TRBJ1-1; abundance: NA; d_gene: TRBD1; v_gene: TRBV18
CDR3aa: CSASIRGKMADTQYF; CDR3nt: TGCAGTGCTAGCATCAGGGGGAAGATGGCAGATACGCAGTATTTT; j_gene: TRBJ2-3; abundance: many; d_gene: TRBD1; v_gene: TRBV20-1
CDR3aa: CASSSDILTQYF; CDR3nt: TGTGCCAGCAGCTCGGACATTTTAACGCAGTATTTT; j_gene: TRBJ2-3; abundance: NA; d_gene: NA; v_gene: TRBV7-2
CDR3aa: CASSYSRRSQAENQPQHF; CDR3nt: TGTGCCAGCAGTTACTCGAGGCGTTCGCAGGCAGAAAATCAGCCCCAGCATTTT; j_gene: TRBJ1-5; abundance: NA; d_gene: NA; v_gene: TRBV6-2/TRBV6-3
CDR3aa: CASSRNTEAFF; CDR3nt: TGTGCCAGCAGCCGAAACACTGAAGCTTTCTTT; j_gene: TRBJ1-1; abundance: many; d_gene: NA; v_gene: TRBV6-5
CDR3aa: CASSYSRQGYGYTF; CDR3nt: TGTGCCAGCAGTTACTCGAGACAGGGGTATGGCTACACCTTC; j_gene: TRBJ1-2; abundance: NA; d_gene: TRBD1; v_gene: TRBV6-5
CDR3aa: CASSLTTNYGHTF; CDR3nt: TGTGCCAGCAGCTTAACTACTAACTATGGCCACACCTTC; j_gene: TRBJ1-2; abundance: few; d_gene: NA; v_gene: TRBV7-9
CDR3aa: CATSDPNEKLFF; CDR3nt: TGTGCCACCAGTGATCCCAATGAAAAACTGTTTTTT; j_gene: TRBJ1-4; abundance: many; d_gene: NA; v_gene: TRBV24-1
CDR3aa: CASSWGREGQPQHF; CDR3nt: TGTGCCAGCAGCTGGGGGAGGGAGGGGCAGCCCCAGCATTTT; j_gene: TRBJ1-5; abundance: NA; d_gene: NA; v_gene: TRBV5-5
CDR3aa: CASSGLTGGRTEAFF; CDR3nt: TGTGCCAGCAGTGGCCTGACAGGGGGCCGCACTGAAGCTTTCTTT; j_gene: TRBJ1-1; abundance: NA; d_gene: TRBD1; v_gene: TRBV25-1
CDR3aa: CASTRRGRLWPQHF; CDR3nt: TGTGCCAGCACCCGGCGAGGGCGCCTGTGGCCCCAGCATTTT; j_gene: TRBJ1-5; abundance: NA; d_gene: NA; v_gene: TRBV28
CDR3aa: CAWSRGVHEKRFF; CDR3nt: TGTGCCTGGAGTCGGGGAGTGCACGAAAAACGGTTTTTT; j_gene: TRBJ1-4; abundance: NA; d_gene: NA; v_gene: TRBV30
CDR3aa: CSVEVTAYEQYF; CDR3nt: TGCAGCGTTGAAGTGACAGCCTACGAGCAGTACTTC; j_gene: TRBJ2-7; abundance: once; d_gene: NA; v_gene: TRBV29-1
CDR3aa: CASSLGQGYNSPLHF; CDR3nt: TGCGCCAGCAGCTTGGGACAGGGGTATAATTCACCCCTCCACTTT; j_gene: TRBJ1-6; abundance: NA; d_gene: TRBD1; v_gene: TRBV5-1
CDR3aa: CASGLVSGTGTSYEQYF; CDR3nt: TGTGCTAGTGGTTTGGTATCCGGGACAGGGACGTCCTACGAGCAGTACTTC; j_gene: TRBJ2-7; abundance: NA; d_gene: TRBD1; v_gene: TRBV12-5
CDR3aa: CSARDSSLAGRGEQFF; CDR3nt: TGCAGTGCTAGAGATAGTTCACTAGCGGGAAGGGGTGAGCAGTTCTTC; j_gene: TRBJ2-1; abundance: NA; d_gene: TRBD2; v_gene: TRBV20-1
CDR3aa: CASSQATGSASGANVLTF; CDR3nt: TGTGCCAGCAGCCAAGCAACAGGGAGTGCGTCAGGGGCCAACGTCCTGACTTTC; j_gene: TRBJ2-6; abundance: NA; d_gene: NA; v_gene: TRBV4-2
CDR3aa: CATSERADSGAFF; CDR3nt: TGTGCCACCAGTGAGCGCGCCGACAGTGGAGCTTTCTTT; j_gene: TRBJ1-1; abundance: many; d_gene: NA; v_gene: TRBV24-1
CDR3aa: CSAPRGGSYNEQFF; CDR3nt: TGCAGTGCCCCCAGGGGGGGCTCCTACAATGAGCAGTTCTTC; j_gene: TRBJ2-1; abundance: many; d_gene: NA; v_gene: TRBV20-1
CDR3aa: CASSPTSGGSYNEQFF; CDR3nt: TGTGCCAGCAGCCCTACTAGCGGGGGCTCCTACAATGAGCAGTTCTTC; j_gene: TRBJ2-1; abundance: NA; d_gene: TRBD2; v_gene: TRBV3-1
CDR3aa: CSAAGPRGGSEAFF; CDR3nt: TGCAGTGCTGCCGGGCCAAGGGGAGGATCTGAAGCTTTCTTT; j_gene: TRBJ1-1; abundance: many; d_gene: NA; v_gene: TRBV20-1
CDR3aa: CASSSTGSGANVLTF; CDR3nt: TGTGCCAGCAGCTCAACAGGGTCTGGGGCCAACGTCCTGACTTTC; j_gene: TRBJ2-6; abundance: many; d_gene: NA; v_gene: TRBV7-9
CDR3aa: CASSRRSGGAGRETQYF; CDR3nt: TGTGCCAGCAGCCGAAGAAGCGGGGGGGCCGGGAGAGAGACCCAGTACTTC; j_gene: TRBJ2-5; abundance: many; d_gene: TRBD2; v_gene: TRBV3-1
CDR3aa: CASSLVSDSGEAFF; CDR3nt: TGCGCCAGCAGCTTGGTCTCGGATTCCGGAGAAGCTTTCTTT; j_gene: TRBJ1-1; abundance: many; d_gene: NA; v_gene: TRBV5-1
CDR3aa: CASSSVAGETQYF; CDR3nt: TGTGCCAGCAGTTCAGTAGCGGGAGAGACCCAGTACTTC; j_gene: TRBJ2-5; abundance: many; d_gene: TRBD2; v_gene: TRBV27
CDR3aa: CSALIPREGQYF; CDR3nt: TGCAGTGCCTTAATCCCGCGAGAGGGGCAGTACTTC; j_gene: TRBJ2-7; abundance: NA; d_gene: NA; v_gene: TRBV20-1
CDR3aa: CASSQGDLPRYTF; CDR3nt: TGTGCCAGCAGCCAAGGCGACTTACCACGCTACACCTTC; j_gene: TRBJ1-2; abundance: many; d_gene: NA; v_gene: TRBV14
CDR3aa: CAWSVGGNTGELFF; CDR3nt: TGTGCCTGGAGTGTTGGGGGGAACACCGGGGAGCTGTTTTTT; j_gene: TRBJ2-2; abundance: NA; d_gene: NA; v_gene: TRBV30
CDR3aa: CASSQVLGRQPQHF; CDR3nt: TGCGCCAGCAGCCAAGTTTTGGGCCGTCAGCCCCAGCATTTT; j_gene: TRBJ1-5; abundance: many; d_gene: NA; v_gene: TRBV4-1
CDR3aa: CASSPTDRGFVWETQYF; CDR3nt: TGTGCCAGCAGTCCTACGGACAGGGGATTTGTCTGGGAGACCCAGTACTTC; j_gene: TRBJ2-5; abundance: many; d_gene: TRBD1; v_gene: TRBV12-3/TRBV12-4
CDR3aa: CASSLSRNSNQPQHF; CDR3nt: TGTGCCAGCAGTTTGTCCAGAAATAGCAATCAGCCCCAGCATTTT; j_gene: TRBJ1-5; abundance: NA; d_gene: NA; v_gene: TRBV12-3/TRBV12-4
CDR3aa: CSASRSGGVNEQFF; CDR3nt: TGCAGTGCTAGTCGTAGCGGGGGGGTCAATGAGCAGTTCTTC; j_gene: TRBJ2-1; abundance: once; d_gene: TRBD2; v_gene: TRBV20-1
CDR3aa: CACSMGTSGRGYGQYF; CDR3nt: TGTGCCTGCAGCATGGGGACTAGCGGGAGAGGCTACGGGCAGTACTTC; j_gene: TRBJ2-5; abundance: NA; d_gene: TRBD2; v_gene: TRBV11-2
CDR3aa: CASSLRGGEKRFF; CDR3nt: TGTGCCAGCAGTTTACGGGGAGGAGAAAAACGGTTTTTT; j_gene: TRBJ1-4; abundance: few; d_gene: NA; v_gene: TRBV27
CDR3aa: CASSYSTTNEKLFF; CDR3nt: TGTGCCAGCAGCTACAGCACAACTAATGAAAAACTGTTTTTT; j_gene: TRBJ1-4; abundance: NA; d_gene: NA; v_gene: TRBV7-2